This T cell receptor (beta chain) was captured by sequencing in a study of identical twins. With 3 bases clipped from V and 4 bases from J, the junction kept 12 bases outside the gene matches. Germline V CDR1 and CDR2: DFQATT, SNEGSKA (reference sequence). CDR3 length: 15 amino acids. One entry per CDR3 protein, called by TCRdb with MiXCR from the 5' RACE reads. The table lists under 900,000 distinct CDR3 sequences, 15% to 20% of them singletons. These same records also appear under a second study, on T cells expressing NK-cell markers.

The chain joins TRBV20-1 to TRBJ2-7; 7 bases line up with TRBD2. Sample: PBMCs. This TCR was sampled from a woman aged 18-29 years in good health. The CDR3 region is CSASSPRGGSYEQYF. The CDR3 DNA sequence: TGCAGTGCTAGCTCACCCCGGGGCGGGAGTTACGAGCAGTACTTC.